This T cell receptor beta chain was sequenced for a study of cytomegalovirus exposure and HLA in healthy donors. Study information: The same platform was used for the 120 validation repertoires and the 500 to 700 first-cohort repertoires, a later analysis reported.

A remark on this clone: The antigen remains unidentified.

Measured with immunoSEQ multiplex PCR; TCRdb has only the in-frame clones, and not every one. The table has about 160,000 clones, under 95% seen once. While the first cohort had 600 to 850 subjects, the donors belonged to the separate validation cohort of over a hundred subjects. Germline V gene data show CDR1 as MDHEN and CDR2 as SYDVKM. V lost 3 bases and J lost 7; bases outside the gene matches: 7. The CDR3 loop spans 14 amino acids. Study-wide points: The investigators catalogued under 200 TCR beta chains as cytomegalovirus-associated. Reportedly, cytomegalovirus status was diagnosed with high sensitivity and specificity.

Sequencing was performed on PBMCs. The chain joins TRBV28 to TRBJ1-2, with TRBD1 matching 8 bases. The sequence was obtained from a woman in her late teens or twenties in good health and CMV-seropositive. Here the CDR3 DNA reads TGTGCCAGCAGTTTTCAGACAGGGGTTCTTGGCTACACCTTC. Residues: CASSFQTGVLGYTF.